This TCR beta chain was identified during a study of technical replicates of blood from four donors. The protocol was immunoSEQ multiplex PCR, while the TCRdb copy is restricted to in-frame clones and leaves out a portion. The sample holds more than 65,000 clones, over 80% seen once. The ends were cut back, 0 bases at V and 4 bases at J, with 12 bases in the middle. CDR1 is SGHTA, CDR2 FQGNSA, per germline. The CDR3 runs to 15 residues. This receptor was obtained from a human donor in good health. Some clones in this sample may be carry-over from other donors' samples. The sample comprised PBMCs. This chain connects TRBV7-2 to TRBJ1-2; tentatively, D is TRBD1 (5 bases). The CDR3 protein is CASSLASQGPYGYTF. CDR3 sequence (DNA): TGTGCCAGCAGCTTAGCCTCCCAGGGTCCCTATGGCTACACCTTC.